This record looks at one T cell receptor beta chain sequence and its context. This entry belongs to a study of neoadjuvant anti-PD-1 for oral cavity cancer. As for the study in general: Non-progressing patients received a fourth nivolumab dose near day 43, then surgery on days 50-56.

The data were produced by immunoSEQ multiplex PCR, yet TCRdb's version contains in-frame clones alone and is incomplete. The sample records roughly 8,900 clones, just over 65% being singletons. Time point indicated: after neoadjuvant nivolumab, at surgical resection. PBMCs were not maintained or expanded in culture before analysis. Per the germline V gene, CDR1 is SGHDT and CDR2 is YYEEEE. V dropped 2 bases and J dropped 4; count of bases not matched to a gene: 9. The CDR3 contains 15 residues. The TCR comes from a person aged 40-85 years with oral cavity squamous cell carcinoma. The sequenced sample was PBMCs, obtained after nivolumab (anti-PD-1) treatment. The chain is built from TRBV5-6 and TRBJ2-7; 7 positions match TRBD1. The CDR3 region has the DNA TGTGCCAGCAGCTTAGACAGGGAAACCTTATACGAGCAGTACTTC. This sequence encodes CASSLDRETLYEQYF.